This TCR beta chain originates from a study of T cells in tuberculosis. On this clone itself: At one boundary the junction diverges from the germline segment, which might be a read error.

Thawed, overnight-rested PBMC were stained with GMM-loaded CD1B tetramer, viability dye and anti-CD3, then sorted. The CD1B tetramers carried C32 glucose monomycolate purified from Rhodococcus equi. Here immunoSEQ multiplex PCR was the method, and the copy in TCRdb shows in-frame clones only, minus some. The table has about 59,000 clones, around 81% seen once; the top ten hold 10% to 15%. The germline gives CDR1 SGHRS, CDR2 YFSETQ. The CDR3 length is 14 residues. The TCR was taken from an adult woman with latent tuberculosis. Material for sequencing was CD1b-GMM tetramer-negative cells sorted from PBMCs. The chain links TRBV5-1 to TRBJ2-3; possibly TRBD2 for D (6 bases). The CDR3: CASGLIAGTDTQYF. As DNA, the CDR3 is TGCGCCAGCGGCTTGATAGCGGGCACAGATACGCAGTATTTT. The variable domain in full, with the rest retrieved from reference TRBV5-1 and TRBJ2-3, is KAGVTQTPRYLIKTRGQQVTLSCSPISGHRSVSWYQQTPGQGLQFLFEYFSETQRNKGNFPGRFSGRQFSNSRSEMNVSTLELGDSALYLCASGLIAGTDTQYFGPGTRLTVL.